Each of the 5 T cell receptor beta chains below was sequenced from the same sample in a study of blood T cell repertoires in COVID-19. The data were produced by immunoSEQ multiplex PCR, yet TCRdb's version contains in-frame clones alone and is incomplete. Of roughly 250,000 clones listed, around 80% are singletons. The sample was peripheral blood. The receptor set was obtained from a woman aged 35 to 49 with active or convalescent COVID-19.

V gene TRBV9 combines with J gene TRBJ1-2; 8 bases fit TRBD1. The CDR3 is 18 amino acids. Germline V lookup: CDR1 SGDLS, CDR2 YYNGEE. The junction had 14 bases not matched to a gene; V was cut back by 0 bases and J by 4 bases. The CDR3 is CASSVAPGQGRFGYGYTF. The CDR3 DNA is TGTGCCAGCAGCGTAGCCCCAGGACAGGGCAGATTCGGCTATGGCTACACCTTC.

The chain uses TRBV6-5 and TRBJ1-1; perhaps TRBD1 as D (6 bases). Between the trimmed V and J ends, which lost 7 bases and 1 base, there was a span of 10 bases. Germline-derived CDR1 and CDR2 are MNHEY and SVGAGI. CDR3 length: 13 amino acids. DNA of the CDR3: TGTGCCAGCACCTGGACAGAGAACACTGAAGCTTTCTTT. This translates into CASTWTENTEAFF.

The chain links TRBV5-1 to TRBJ2-6, with D perhaps matching TRBD2 (6 bases). This CDR3 is 15 amino acids long. From germline, CDR1 is SGHRS and CDR2 YFSETQ. The V and J ends lost 4 bases and 5 bases respectively, with 13 bases between them. The CDR3 is CASSQAGGRANVLTF. The CDR3 DNA reads TGCGCCAGCAGCCAGGCCGGAGGGAGGGCCAACGTCCTGACTTTC.

J is TRBJ2-2 and V is TRBV19; 7 bases match TRBD2. CDR3 length: 14 residues. V was clipped by 3 bases and J by 5 bases; unmatched bases: 3. CDR1 LNHDA and CDR2 SQIVND come from the germline V gene (reference sequence). CDR3 DNA: TGTGCCAGTAGTATTGGGGGAGGGACCGGGGAGCTGTTTTTT. It translates to CASSIGGGTGELFF.

The chain is built from TRBV28 and TRBJ1-5; 12 bases match TRBD1. With 11 bases clipped from V and 7 bases from J, the junction kept 9 bases outside the gene matches. Germline lookup yields CDR1 MDHEN and CDR2 SYDVKM. The CDR3 totals 14 residues. CDR3 protein: CASTGTGGGQPQHF. The CDR3 DNA sequence: TGTGCCTCAACCGGGACAGGGGGCGGACAGCCCCAGCATTTT.